These T cell receptor beta chains were read from a single sample in a study of blood T cell repertoires in COVID-19. Profiling relied on immunoSEQ multiplex PCR, and the TCRdb table lists in-frame clones only, not all of them. The sample lists about 87,000 clones, 80% to 90% occurring once. The sample was peripheral blood. These receptors were taken from a woman aged 55-70 years with acute or convalescent COVID-19. The CDR3 runs from the conserved cysteine through the conserved F or W. The D gene is left open where the match is weak. Clone size is stated in some rows and not others, as once, few, many or a class when expanded.

V gene: TRBV5-1; D gene: TRBD2; clone size: -; J gene: TRBJ2-3; CDR3 protein: CASSLRKRAGMGPDTQYF; CDR3 DNA: TGCGCCAGCAGCTTGCGGAAAAGAGCGGGGATGGGGCCAGATACGCAGTATTTT
V gene: TRBV11-3; D gene: -; clone size: few; J gene: TRBJ2-1; CDR3 protein: CATTRGGLTRYNEQFF; CDR3 DNA: TGTGCCACCACTAGGGGGGGTTTAACCCGCTACAATGAGCAGTTCTTC
V gene: TRBV19; D gene: -; clone size: -; J gene: TRBJ2-1; CDR3 protein: CASSSLALGSINEQFF; CDR3 DNA: TGTGCCAGTAGTTCTTTAGCCCTGGGGAGTATAAATGAGCAGTTCTTC
V gene: TRBV4-1; D gene: -; clone size: -; J gene: TRBJ1-5; CDR3 protein: CASSQEGLGNQPQHF; CDR3 DNA: TGCGCCAGCAGCCAAGAGGGGCTTGGGAATCAGCCCCAGCATTTT
V gene: TRBV9; D gene: TRBD1; clone size: -; J gene: TRBJ2-1; CDR3 protein: CASSAGQGGEQFF; CDR3 DNA: TGTGCCAGCAGCGCGGGACAGGGAGGCGAGCAGTTCTTC
V gene: TRBV30; D gene: -; clone size: -; J gene: TRBJ1-1; CDR3 protein: CAWSGEGGAFF; CDR3 DNA: TGTGCCTGGAGTGGGGAGGGGGGGGCTTTCTTT
V gene: TRBV10-3; D gene: -; clone size: -; J gene: TRBJ1-1; CDR3 protein: CAIRGTDTEAFF; CDR3 DNA: TGTGCCATCAGGGGGACTGACACTGAAGCTTTCTTT
V gene: TRBV6-1; D gene: -; clone size: -; J gene: TRBJ2-3; CDR3 protein: CASSEGGGGMTTDTQYF; CDR3 DNA: TGTGCCAGCAGTGAAGGTGGAGGGGGCATGACGACAGATACGCAGTATTTT
V gene: TRBV27; D gene: TRBD1; clone size: -; J gene: TRBJ1-2; CDR3 protein: CASSFGQGVYGYTF; CDR3 DNA: TGTGCCAGCAGTTTCGGACAGGGGGTCTATGGCTACACCTTC
V gene: TRBV6-1; D gene: -; clone size: -; J gene: TRBJ2-1; CDR3 protein: CASSESGADYNEQFF; CDR3 DNA: TGTGCCAGCAGTGAAAGCGGAGCCGACTACAATGAGCAGTTCTTC
V gene: TRBV29-1; D gene: TRBD1; clone size: -; J gene: TRBJ2-5; CDR3 protein: CSVLKGAETQYF; CDR3 DNA: TGCAGCGTTCTCAAGGGGGCAGAGACCCAGTACTTC
V gene: TRBV27; D gene: -; clone size: -; J gene: TRBJ1-1; CDR3 protein: CASSTDGRLNTEAFF; CDR3 DNA: TGTGCCAGCAGTACGGATGGGAGGTTAAACACTGAAGCTTTCTTT
V gene: TRBV30; D gene: TRBD1; clone size: -; J gene: TRBJ1-3; CDR3 protein: CAWSPGQGAGNTIYF; CDR3 DNA: TGTGCCTGGAGTCCGGGACAGGGAGCTGGAAACACCATATATTTT
V gene: TRBV7-2; D gene: -; clone size: -; J gene: TRBJ1-1; CDR3 protein: CASSFKGFTNTEAFF; CDR3 DNA: TGTGCCAGCAGCTTCAAGGGGTTTACGAACACTGAAGCTTTCTTT
V gene: TRBV5-1; D gene: -; clone size: -; J gene: TRBJ2-5; CDR3 protein: CASSLFKGETQYF; CDR3 DNA: TGCGCCAGCAGCTTGTTTAAGGGGGAGACCCAGTACTTC
V gene: TRBV28; D gene: TRBD1; clone size: -; J gene: TRBJ1-2; CDR3 protein: CASSLGQGVYGYTF; CDR3 DNA: TGTGCCAGCAGTTTGGGGCAGGGGGTCTATGGCTACACCTTC
V gene: TRBV11-2; D gene: -; clone size: -; J gene: TRBJ1-1; CDR3 protein: CASSLVTGIGTEAFF; CDR3 DNA: TGTGCCAGCAGCTTAGTTACGGGAATTGGCACTGAAGCTTTCTTT
V gene: TRBV28; D gene: TRBD2; clone size: -; J gene: TRBJ2-4; CDR3 protein: CASSSGLAGWNF; CDR3 DNA: TGTGCCAGCAGTTCGGGACTAGCGGGGTGGAACTTC
V gene: TRBV7-2; D gene: TRBD1; clone size: -; J gene: TRBJ1-2; CDR3 protein: CASSLEGQGLRGYGYTF; CDR3 DNA: TGTGCCAGCAGCTTAGAGGGACAGGGTTTGAGGGGCTATGGCTACACCTTC
V gene: TRBV3-1/TRBV3-2; D gene: -; clone size: once; J gene: TRBJ1-5; CDR3 protein: CASSQAGAPQPQHF; CDR3 DNA: TGTGCCAGCAGCCAAGCTGGGGCGCCCCAGCCCCAGCATTTT
V gene: TRBV5-1; D gene: TRBD1; clone size: -; J gene: TRBJ1-1; CDR3 protein: CASSLTGVNTEAFF; CDR3 DNA: TGCGCCAGCAGCTTGACAGGGGTGAACACTGAAGCTTTCTTT
V gene: TRBV19; D gene: -; clone size: once; J gene: TRBJ1-1; CDR3 protein: CASNMRVGEAFF; CDR3 DNA: TGTGCCAGTAACATGCGGGTAGGTGAAGCTTTCTTT
V gene: TRBV3-1/TRBV3-2; D gene: TRBD1; clone size: -; J gene: TRBJ1-2; CDR3 protein: CASSHSAGQGNYGYTF; CDR3 DNA: TGTGCCAGCAGCCACTCGGCGGGACAGGGCAACTATGGCTACACCTTC
V gene: TRBV6-5; D gene: -; clone size: -; J gene: TRBJ1-1; CDR3 protein: CASSSLLTQGYTEAFF; CDR3 DNA: TGTGCCAGCAGTTCACTACTAACCCAGGGGTACACTGAAGCTTTCTTT
V gene: TRBV7-8; D gene: -; clone size: -; J gene: TRBJ1-1; CDR3 protein: CASSLDSNTEAFF; CDR3 DNA: TGTGCCAGCAGCCTTGACTCGAACACTGAAGCTTTCTTT
V gene: TRBV2; D gene: -; clone size: -; J gene: TRBJ1-1; CDR3 protein: CASSEYRAAFF; CDR3 DNA: TGTGCCAGCAGTGAATACAGGGCAGCTTTCTTT
V gene: TRBV25-1; D gene: -; clone size: few; J gene: TRBJ1-5; CDR3 protein: CASSETGSQPQHF; CDR3 DNA: TGTGCCAGCAGTGAAACAGGGAGCCAGCCCCAGCATTTT
V gene: TRBV30; D gene: TRBD1; clone size: -; J gene: TRBJ1-2; CDR3 protein: CAWVGQGDYGYTF; CDR3 DNA: TGTGCCTGGGTGGGGCAGGGGGACTATGGCTACACCTTC
V gene: TRBV5-4; D gene: TRBD2; clone size: -; J gene: TRBJ2-7; CDR3 protein: CASSSRTSGGYEQYF; CDR3 DNA: TGTGCCAGCAGCTCGAGGACTAGCGGGGGTTACGAGCAGTACTTC
V gene: TRBV2; D gene: TRBD2; clone size: -; J gene: TRBJ2-3; CDR3 protein: CASKEREGSDTQYF; CDR3 DNA: TGTGCCAGCAAGGAGCGGGAGGGGTCAGATACGCAGTATTTT
V gene: TRBV7-6; D gene: -; clone size: few; J gene: TRBJ2-1; CDR3 protein: CASSLAFGAGNEQFF; CDR3 DNA: TGTGCCAGCAGCTTAGCGTTTGGAGCCGGGAATGAGCAGTTCTTC
V gene: TRBV27; D gene: TRBD1; clone size: once; J gene: TRBJ2-3; CDR3 protein: CASRWTGSTDTQYF; CDR3 DNA: TGTGCCAGCAGGTGGACAGGGAGCACAGATACGCAGTATTTT
V gene: TRBV19; D gene: -; clone size: -; J gene: TRBJ2-3; CDR3 protein: CASSIQDGSGDTQYF; CDR3 DNA: TGTGCCAGTAGTATCCAGGACGGGAGCGGGGATACGCAGTATTTT
V gene: TRBV19; D gene: TRBD1; clone size: -; J gene: TRBJ1-5; CDR3 protein: CASSIQSGQGGQPQHF; CDR3 DNA: TGTGCCAGTAGTATACAAAGCGGACAGGGTGGCCAGCCCCAGCATTTT
V gene: TRBV7-6; D gene: TRBD1; clone size: -; J gene: TRBJ2-5; CDR3 protein: CASSLAQGAQETQYF; CDR3 DNA: TGTGCCAGCAGCTTAGCCCAGGGGGCCCAAGAGACCCAGTACTTC